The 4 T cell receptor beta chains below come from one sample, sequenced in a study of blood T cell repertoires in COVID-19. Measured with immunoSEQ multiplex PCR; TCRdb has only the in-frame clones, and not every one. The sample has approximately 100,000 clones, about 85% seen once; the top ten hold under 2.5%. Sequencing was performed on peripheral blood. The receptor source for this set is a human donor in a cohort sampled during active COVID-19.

The CDR3 sequence: CASNRGVSTGELFF. DNA of the CDR3: TGTGCCAGTAACAGGGGAGTGAGCACCGGGGAGCTGTTTTTT. The V and J genes are TRBV9 and TRBJ2-2; 7 bases are shared with TRBD1. The germline V gene has CDR1 SGDLS and CDR2 YYNGEE. The CDR3 loop spans 14 amino acids. Losses at the gene ends were 8 bases for V and 4 bases for J; bases not matched to a gene: 8.

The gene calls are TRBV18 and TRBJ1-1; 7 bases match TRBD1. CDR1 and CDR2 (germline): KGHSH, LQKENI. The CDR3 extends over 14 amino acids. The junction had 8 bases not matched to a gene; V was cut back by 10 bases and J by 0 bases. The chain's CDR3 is CATQTGTMNTEAFF. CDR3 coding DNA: TGTGCCACCCAGACAGGGACCATGAACACTGAAGCTTTCTTT.

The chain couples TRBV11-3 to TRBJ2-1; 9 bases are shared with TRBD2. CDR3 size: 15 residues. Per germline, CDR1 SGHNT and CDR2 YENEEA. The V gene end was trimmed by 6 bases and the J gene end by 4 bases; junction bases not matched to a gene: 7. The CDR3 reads CASSQSGGPYNEQFF. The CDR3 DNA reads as TGTGCCAGCAGTCAGAGCGGGGGGCCTTACAATGAGCAGTTCTTC.

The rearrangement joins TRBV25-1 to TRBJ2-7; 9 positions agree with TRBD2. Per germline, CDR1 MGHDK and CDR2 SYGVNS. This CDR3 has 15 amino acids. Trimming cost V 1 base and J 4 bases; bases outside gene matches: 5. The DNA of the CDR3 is TGTGCCAGCAGTGAATTTAAGGGACTAGCTTACGAGCAGTACTTC. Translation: CASSEFKGLAYEQYF.